This TCR beta chain was profiled in a study of technical replicates of blood from a handful of donors. The CDR3 totals 15 residues. V was pared by 0 bases and J by 2 bases, with 12 bases between. CDR1 and CDR2 from the germline V gene are SGHNT and YYREEE (reference sequence). Libraries were prepared by immunoSEQ multiplex PCR; TCRdb keeps only in-frame clonotypes and omits some of them. This sample has more than 65,000 clones, with 90% to 95% found just once. Sequenced material: T cells isolated from PBMCs. This chain joins TRBV5-4 and TRBJ2-7; D possibly corresponds to TRBD2 (6 bases). The receptor was isolated from a human donor in good health. Some clones in this sample may be carry-over from other donors' samples. The CDR3 protein is CASSLGGGNAYEQYF. In DNA, the CDR3 is TGTGCCAGCAGCTTGGGGGGCGGGAACGCCTACGAGCAGTACTTC.